A selection of T cell receptor beta chains follows, all from one sample in a study of cytomegalovirus exposure and HLA in healthy donors. Assay: immunoSEQ multiplex PCR; the TCRdb copy retains only in-frame clones and omits some. Found here are about 200,000 clones, 81% of them singletons; the top ten hold roughly 3.1%. The sequencing sample was made of PBMCs. The receptor set was obtained from a man aged 35 to 55 in good health and CMV-seropositive. Both conserved end residues are part of each CDR3. The order of the fields is V gene, clone size, D gene, J gene, CDR3 protein, CDR3 DNA. The D gene is left open where the match is weak. Rows give clone size only sometimes, using once, few, many, or a class for an expanded clone.

TRBV5-4	-	TRBD2	TRBJ2-5	CASSSGGWGETQYF	TGTGCCAGCAGCAGCGGGGGGTGGGGAGAGACCCAGTACTTC
TRBV5-1	-	-	TRBJ2-3	CASSLSAELNTQYF	TGCGCCAGCAGCTTATCGGCGGAGCTGAATACGCAGTATTTT
TRBV4-2	-	TRBD2	TRBJ2-7	CASSLRGDSGSYEQYF	TGTGCCAGCAGCCTCCGCGGGGATAGCGGGAGTTACGAGCAGTACTTC
TRBV7-2	-	TRBD2	TRBJ2-1	CASSSSGGWGGNNEQFF	TGTGCCAGCAGCTCCAGCGGGGGCTGGGGGGGAAACAATGAGCAGTTCTTC
TRBV19	few	-	TRBJ2-2	CATAPNRDPAYTGELFF	TGTGCCACAGCACCAAATCGGGATCCCGCTTACACCGGGGAGCTGTTTTTT
TRBV15	few	-	TRBJ1-1	CATSRAGSGNTEAFF	TGTGCCACCAGCAGAGCGGGGTCCGGGAACACTGAAGCTTTCTTT
TRBV4-1	-	TRBD2	TRBJ2-1	CASSWGGGLNEQFF	TGCGCCAGCAGCTGGGGGGGAGGGCTTAATGAGCAGTTCTTC
TRBV18	-	TRBD1	TRBJ1-4	CASSLQTGGVEKLFF	TGTGCCAGCTCACTCCAGACAGGGGGTGTTGAAAAACTGTTTTTT
TRBV7-9	-	TRBD2	TRBJ2-1	CASIPEGREGPGPVDEQFF	TGTGCCAGCATCCCGGAGGGGCGGGAGGGACCCGGCCCGGTGGATGAGCAGTTCTTC
TRBV19	-	-	TRBJ2-2	CASNFGTGELFF	TGTGCCAGTAATTTCGGCACCGGGGAGCTGTTTTTT